Presented here are 9 T cell receptor beta chains from one specimen sequenced in a study of T cell repertoires in cytomegalovirus infection. Their target antigens are unknown. TCRdb re-called the reads with MiXCR, one entry per CDR3 protein. The sample has around 95,000 distinct CDR3 sequences, around 28% seen once; the top ten hold approximately 71%. The sample consisted of CD8+ T cells from cultured PBMCs, taken from culture after CMV antigen stimulation. The receptors stem from a human donor in good health (CMV status not recorded). Some clones in this sample may be carry-over from other donors' samples.

This chain links TRBV19 with TRBJ2-3; 10 bases line up with TRBD2. V trimming: 7 bases; J trimming: 4 bases; junction bases outside the gene matches: 5. The CDR3 is 14 residues long. The V gene's germline CDR1 is LNHDA and CDR2 SQIVND (reference sequence). For the CDR3, the DNA is TGTGCCAGTAAAGCGGGGGGGCTTGCAGATACGCAGTATTTT. This codes for CASKAGGLADTQYF.

The sample holds a few counts of this clonotype. The chain links TRBV20-1 to TRBJ1-1, with D possibly TRBD1 on 6 matching bases. Germline-derived CDR1 and CDR2 are DFQATT and SNEGSKA (reference sequence). The CDR3 covers 14 residues. Trimming shortened V by 1 base and J by 10 bases, and 19 bases separated the two germline ends. In DNA form, the CDR3 reads TGCAGTGCTAGAGGTATCGACAGGCCCCTGGGAGCTTTCTTT. This encodes CSARGIDRPLGAFF.

This clonotype showed up many times. The V gene is TRBV11-2, the J gene TRBJ2-7; D is unresolved. Germline V gene data show CDR1 as SGHAT and CDR2 as FQNNGV. The CDR3 runs 13 residues. Trimming took 1 base from V and 2 from J, leaving 6 bases between them. CDR3: CASSLGDPYEQYF. The CDR3 bases are TGTGCCAGCAGCTTAGGAGATCCCTACGAGCAGTACTTC. The whole variable domain, remainder taken from reference TRBV11-2 and TRBJ2-7, is EAGVAQSPRYKIIEKRQSVAFWCNPISGHATLYWYQQILGQGPKLLIQFQNNGVVDDSQLPKDRFSAERLKGVDSTLKIQPAKLEDSAVYLCASSLGDPYEQYFGPGTRLTVT.

The rearrangement uses TRBV28 and TRBJ2-2, with TRBD2 matching over 11 bases. CDR1 is MDHEN, CDR2 SYDVKM, per germline. The V and J ends lost 5 bases and 2 bases, in that order; junction bases with no gene match: 4. The CDR3 runs 16 residues. This CDR3 reads CASSLLAGVNTGELFF. CDR3 DNA sequence: TGTGCCAGCAGTCTACTAGCGGGGGTTAACACCGGGGAGCTGTTTTTT.

The sample holds a few counts of this clonotype. The chain links TRBV7-6 to TRBJ1-4; unclear D gene. The CDR3 loop spans 15 amino acids. Between the trimmed V and J ends, which lost 5 bases and 5 bases, there was a span of 15 bases. The germline CDR1 and CDR2 sequences are SGHVS and FNYEAQ. CDR3 coding DNA: TGTGCCAGCAGCACGCGGCCACCCGGGAATGAAAAACTGTTTTTT. This encodes CASSTRPPGNEKLFF.

V is TRBV4-2 and J is TRBJ2-7; D not resolved. The CDR3 length is 14 residues. V lost 0 bases, J lost 3 bases, and 9 bases lay in between. The germline CDR1 and CDR2 sequences are LGHNA and YNFKEQ. Here the CDR3 reads CASSQDGQNYEQYF. The CDR3 nucleotides are TGTGCCAGCAGCCAAGACGGGCAGAACTACGAGCAGTACTTC.

Here the CDR3 reads CASSSSPGLAETQYF. The CDR3 DNA sequence: TGTGCCAGCAGCTCGTCGCCGGGACTAGCAGAGACCCAGTACTTC. This chain joins TRBV11-2 and TRBJ2-5; TRBD2 agrees at 9 bases. The CDR3 contains 15 residues. Germline trimming cut 4 bases from V and 4 bases from J; bases unmatched to any gene: 7. Germline assignment: CDR1 SGHAT and CDR2 FQNNGV.

The chain recombines TRBV4-1 with TRBJ1-6; TRBD1 is a possible D gene (5 bases). In germline, CDR1 is MGHRA, CDR2 YSYEKL. Between the trimmed V and J ends, which lost 5 bases and 8 bases, there was a span of 19 bases. CDR3 size: 16 residues. CDR3 DNA sequence: TGCGCCAGCAGCAAAACAGAATTAGGGGAAGATTCACCCCTCCACTTT. It translates to CASSKTELGEDSPLHF.

Ten or more counts support this clonotype. This chain joins TRBV27 and TRBJ1-4, with TRBD1 matching over 7 bases. J lost 4 bases, V lost 5 bases, and 7 bases had no gene match. CDR1 and CDR2 (germline): MNHEY, SMNVEV (reference sequence). CDR3 length: 15 amino acids. DNA of the CDR3: TGTGCCAGCAGTCCAGGACAGGATTATAATGAAAAACTGTTTTTT. It specifies CASSPGQDYNEKLFF.